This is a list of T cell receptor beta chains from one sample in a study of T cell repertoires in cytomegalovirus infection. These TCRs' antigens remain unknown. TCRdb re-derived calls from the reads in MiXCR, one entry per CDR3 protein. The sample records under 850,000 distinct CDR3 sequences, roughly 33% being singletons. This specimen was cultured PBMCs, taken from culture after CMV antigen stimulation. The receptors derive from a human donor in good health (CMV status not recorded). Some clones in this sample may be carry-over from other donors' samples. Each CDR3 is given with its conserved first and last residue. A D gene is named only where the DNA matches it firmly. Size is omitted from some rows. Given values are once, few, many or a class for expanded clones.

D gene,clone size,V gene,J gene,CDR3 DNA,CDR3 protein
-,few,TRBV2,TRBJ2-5,TGTGCCAGCAGACCAACGGTCCAAGAGACCCAGTACTTC,CASRPTVQETQYF
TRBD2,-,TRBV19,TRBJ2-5,TGTGCCAGTAGTACACTAGCGGGAGTGGCACAAGAGACCCAGTACTTC,CASSTLAGVAQETQYF
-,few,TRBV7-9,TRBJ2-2,TGTGCCAGCAGACATCCGGGAAAGAACACCGGGGAGCTGTTTTTT,CASRHPGKNTGELFF
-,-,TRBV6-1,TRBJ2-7,TGTGCCAGCAGTGAAGCTCGTCACGAGCAGTACTTC,CASSEARHEQYF
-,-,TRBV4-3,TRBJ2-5,TGCGCCAGCAGCCAAGTTTATCTTACCCGGGACCGTGGGACCCAGTACTTC,CASSQVYLTRDRGTQYF
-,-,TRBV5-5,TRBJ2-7,TGTGCCAGCAGCTCCAGTCCAGGGGACCACGAGCAGTACTTC,CASSSSPGDHEQYF
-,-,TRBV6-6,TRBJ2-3,TGTGCCAGCCACCGGGACACCTTCCCAGATACGCAGTATTTT,CASHRDTFPDTQYF
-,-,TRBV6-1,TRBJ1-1,TGTGCCAGCAGTGAAGGAAGGGACGGGAACACTGAAGCTTTCTTT,CASSEGRDGNTEAFF
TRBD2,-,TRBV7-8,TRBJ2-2,TGTGCCAGCACACGGGGGGGGTACGCGAACACCGGGGAGCTGTTTTTT,CASTRGGYANTGELFF
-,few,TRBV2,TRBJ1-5,TGTGCCAGCAGTGAAGGGACAGGCAATCAGCCCCAGCATTTT,CASSEGTGNQPQHF
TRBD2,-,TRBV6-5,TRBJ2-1,TGTGCCAGCAGCAATCGACTAGCGGGGGGCTCCTACAATGAGCAGTTCTTC,CASSNRLAGGSYNEQFF
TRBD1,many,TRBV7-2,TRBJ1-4,TGTGCCAGCACCCTCTTCCCGGGACAGGAAAAGTGGGGTAGTGAAAAACTGTTTTTT,CASTLFPGQEKWGSEKLFF
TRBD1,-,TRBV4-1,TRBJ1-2,TGCGCCAGCAGCCATGGAAGGGGACAGGGGGTTCGTGGCTACACCTTC,CASSHGRGQGVRGYTF
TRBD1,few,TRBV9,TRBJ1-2,TGTGCCAGCAGCACAGGACAGGGACCCTATGGCTACACCTTC,CASSTGQGPYGYTF
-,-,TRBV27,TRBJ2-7,TGTGCCAGCAGTTGGTCCGTCACCTACGAGCAGTACTTC,CASSWSVTYEQYF
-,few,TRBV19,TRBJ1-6,TGTGCCAGTAGTACCCCCCCCTACGGGAAAGGGCCCAACAATTCACCCCTCCACTTT,CASSTPPYGKGPNNSPLHF
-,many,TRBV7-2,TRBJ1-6,TGTGCCAGCAGCATACGAATGGATAATTCACCCCTCCACTTT,CASSIRMDNSPLHF
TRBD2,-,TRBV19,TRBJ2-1,TGTGCCAGTAGGCGAGCGGGAGTCGTCAATGAGCAGTTCTTC,CASRRAGVVNEQFF
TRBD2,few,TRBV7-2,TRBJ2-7,TGTGCCAGCAGTCTTAGCGGGAGGGCCTACGAGCAGTACTTC,CASSLSGRAYEQYF
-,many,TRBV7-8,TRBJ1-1,TGTGCCAGCAGCTTCGTAAGACAGAACACTGAAGCTTTCTTT,CASSFVRQNTEAFF
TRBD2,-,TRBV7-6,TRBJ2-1,TGTGCCAGCAGCGCGCCCTGGGCGGGAGGTAGGGATGAGCAGTTCTTC,CASSAPWAGGRDEQFF
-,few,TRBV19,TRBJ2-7,TGTGCCAGTAGTAGCGGGACAGCGGGCGAGCAGTACTTC,CASSSGTAGEQYF
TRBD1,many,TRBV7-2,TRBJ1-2,TGTGCCAGCAGATACAGCGCAGGGACAGGGCCTTATGGCTACACCTTC,CASRYSAGTGPYGYTF
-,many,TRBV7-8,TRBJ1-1,TGTGCCAGCAGCTTAGAAAATGGGGGGGCAGGCGCTGAAGCTTTCTTT,CASSLENGGAGAEAFF
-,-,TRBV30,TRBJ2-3,TGTGCCTCGTATGCCCGGGCTGTGGATACGCAGTATTTT,CASYARAVDTQYF
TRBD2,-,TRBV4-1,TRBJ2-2,TGCGCCAGCAGCCACCTAGCGGGCGGGGCCACCGGGGAGCTGTTTTTT,CASSHLAGGATGELFF
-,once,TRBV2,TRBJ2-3,TGTGCCAGCAGTGAGAGCCGGTCGGGTACGCAGTATTTT,CASSESRSGTQYF
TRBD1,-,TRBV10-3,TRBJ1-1,TGTGCCATCACCAGAAGCAGGGGGAAGAACACTGAAGCTTTCTTT,CAITRSRGKNTEAFF
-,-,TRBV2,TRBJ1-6,TGTGCCAGCAGCGAGGAGGGACCCGTGGATTCACCCCTCCACTTT,CASSEEGPVDSPLHF
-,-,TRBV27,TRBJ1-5,TGTGCCAGCAGTTTGACTGCCTATAGCAATCAGCCCCAGCATTTT,CASSLTAYSNQPQHF
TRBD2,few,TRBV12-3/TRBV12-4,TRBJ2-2,TGTGCCAGCAGTGGGACTAGCGGGGTTGGCGGGGAGCTGTTTTTT,CASSGTSGVGGELFF
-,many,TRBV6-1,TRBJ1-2,TGTGCCATCCACGACGCCCGACGTAGTGTCTATGGCTACACCTTC,CAIHDARRSVYGYTF